This TCR beta chain came from a study of blood T cell repertoires in COVID-19. Turning to the study itself: The United States, Italy and Spain supplied acute and convalescent COVID-19 samples. The cDNA or gDNA used as material had been derived from T cells, B-cell-depleted T cells, or PBMCs.

The table came from immunoSEQ multiplex PCR; TCRdb's copy has only in-frame clones and leaves some out. Of 70,000 to 95,000 clones listed, 86% were seen once; the top ten hold about 25%. The sequenced material came from peripheral blood. This clonotype was sampled from a human donor in a cohort sampled during active COVID-19.

The CDR3 coding sequence is TGTGCCAGCAGTCAGACTAGCGGGGGCAGCGGGGAGCTGTTTTTT. Its protein product is CASSQTSGGSGELFF. The gene calls are TRBV6-5 and TRBJ2-2; 12 nucleotides agree with TRBD2. CDR1 is MNHEY and CDR2 is SVGAGI in the germline V gene. The J segment lost 7 bases and the V segment lost 5 bases, leaving 5 bases of the junction unmatched. This CDR3 has 15 residues.